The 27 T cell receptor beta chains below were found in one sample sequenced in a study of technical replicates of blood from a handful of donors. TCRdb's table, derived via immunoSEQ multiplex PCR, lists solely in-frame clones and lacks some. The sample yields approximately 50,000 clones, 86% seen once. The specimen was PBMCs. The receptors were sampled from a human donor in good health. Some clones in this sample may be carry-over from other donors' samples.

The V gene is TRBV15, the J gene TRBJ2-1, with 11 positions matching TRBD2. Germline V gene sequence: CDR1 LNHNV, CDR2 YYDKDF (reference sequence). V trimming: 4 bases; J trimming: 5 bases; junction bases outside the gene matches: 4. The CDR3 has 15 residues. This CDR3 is CATSIMTSGNNEQFF. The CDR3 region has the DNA TGTGCCACCAGCATTATGACTAGCGGGAACAATGAGCAGTTCTTC.

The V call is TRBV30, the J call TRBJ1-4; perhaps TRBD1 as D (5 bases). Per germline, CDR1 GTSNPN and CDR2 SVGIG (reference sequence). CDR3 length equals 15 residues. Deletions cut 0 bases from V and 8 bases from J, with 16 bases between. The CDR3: CAWSVRSGGGEKLFF. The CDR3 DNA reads TGTGCCTGGAGTGTACGATCTGGTGGGGGGGAAAAACTGTTTTTT.

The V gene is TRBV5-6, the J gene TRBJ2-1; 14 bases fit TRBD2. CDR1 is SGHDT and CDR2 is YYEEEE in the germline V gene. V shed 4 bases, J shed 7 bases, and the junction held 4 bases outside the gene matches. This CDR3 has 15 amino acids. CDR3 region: CASSDGLAGGNEQFF. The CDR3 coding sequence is TGTGCCAGCAGCGACGGACTAGCGGGAGGAAATGAGCAGTTCTTC.

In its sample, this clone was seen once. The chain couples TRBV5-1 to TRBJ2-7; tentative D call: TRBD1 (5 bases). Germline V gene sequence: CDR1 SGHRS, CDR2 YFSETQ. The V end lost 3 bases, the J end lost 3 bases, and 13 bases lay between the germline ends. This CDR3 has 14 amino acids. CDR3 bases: TGCGCCAGCAGCTATGACAGCCTCAACTACGAGCAGTACTTC. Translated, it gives CASSYDSLNYEQYF.

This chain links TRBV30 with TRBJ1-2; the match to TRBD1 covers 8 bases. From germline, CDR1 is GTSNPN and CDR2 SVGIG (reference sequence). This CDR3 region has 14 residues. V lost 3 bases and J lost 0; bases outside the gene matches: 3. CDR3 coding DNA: TGTGCCTGGAGAGAACAGGGGGCTAACTATGGCTACACCTTC. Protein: CAWREQGANYGYTF. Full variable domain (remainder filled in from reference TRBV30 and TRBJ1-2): SQTIHQWPATLVQPVGSPLSLECTVEGTSNPNLYWYRQAAGRGLQLLFYSVGIGQISSEVPQNLSASRPQDRQFILSSKKLLLSDSGFYLCAWREQGANYGYTFGSGTRLTVV.

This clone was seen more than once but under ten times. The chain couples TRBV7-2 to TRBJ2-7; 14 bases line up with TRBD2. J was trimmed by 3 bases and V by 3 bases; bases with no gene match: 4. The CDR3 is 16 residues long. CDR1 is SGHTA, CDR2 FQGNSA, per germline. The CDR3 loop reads CASSFAGTSGSYEQYF. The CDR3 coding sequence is TGTGCCAGCAGCTTTGCGGGGACTAGCGGGAGCTACGAGCAGTACTTC. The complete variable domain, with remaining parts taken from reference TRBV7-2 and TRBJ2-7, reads GAGVSQSPSNKVTEKGKDVELRCDPISGHTALYWYRQSLGQGLEFLIYFQGNSAPDKSGLPSDRFSAERTGGSVSTLTIQRTQQEDSAVYLCASSFAGTSGSYEQYFGPGTRLTVT.

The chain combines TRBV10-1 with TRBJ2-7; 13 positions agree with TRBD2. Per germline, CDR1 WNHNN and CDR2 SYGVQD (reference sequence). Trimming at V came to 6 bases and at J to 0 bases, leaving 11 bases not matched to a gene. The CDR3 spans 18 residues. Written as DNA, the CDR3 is TGCGCCAGCAGGCGAGGGACTAGCGGGACGACCGACTCCTACGAGCAGTACTTC. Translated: CASRRGTSGTTDSYEQYF.

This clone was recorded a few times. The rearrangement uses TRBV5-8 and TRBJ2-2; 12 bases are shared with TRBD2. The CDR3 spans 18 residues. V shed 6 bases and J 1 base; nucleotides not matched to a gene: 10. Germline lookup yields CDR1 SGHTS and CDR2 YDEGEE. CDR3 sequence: CASTPGLAGEENTGELFF. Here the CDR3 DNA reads TGTGCCAGCACCCCGGGACTAGCGGGCGAGGAGAACACCGGGGAGCTGTTTTTT.

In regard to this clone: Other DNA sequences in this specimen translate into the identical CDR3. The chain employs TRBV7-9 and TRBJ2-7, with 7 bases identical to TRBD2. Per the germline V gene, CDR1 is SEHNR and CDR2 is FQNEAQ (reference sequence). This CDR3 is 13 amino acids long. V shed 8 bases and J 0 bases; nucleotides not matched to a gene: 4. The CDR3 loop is CASSPGGSYEQYF. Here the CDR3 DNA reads TGTGCCAGCTCCCCGGGAGGCTCCTACGAGCAGTACTTC.

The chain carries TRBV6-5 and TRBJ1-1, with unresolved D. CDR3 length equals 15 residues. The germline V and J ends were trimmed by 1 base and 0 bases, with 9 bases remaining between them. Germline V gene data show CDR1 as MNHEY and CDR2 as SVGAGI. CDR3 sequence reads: CASSYYGIMNTEAFF. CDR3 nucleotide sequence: TGTGCCAGCAGTTACTACGGGATTATGAACACTGAAGCTTTCTTT.

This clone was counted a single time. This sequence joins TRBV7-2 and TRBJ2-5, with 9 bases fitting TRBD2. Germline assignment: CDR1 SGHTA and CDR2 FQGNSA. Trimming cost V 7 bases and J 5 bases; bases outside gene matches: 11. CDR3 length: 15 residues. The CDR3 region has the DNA TGTGCCAGCATGCTGCGGGGGGGGGCCGGGGAGACCCAGTACTTC. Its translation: CASMLRGGAGETQYF.

The CDR3 is CASSTGTGGNQPQHF. The CDR3 region has the DNA TGTGCCAGCAGCACCGGGACAGGGGGCAATCAGCCCCAGCATTTT. This chain joins TRBV7-2 and TRBJ1-5; TRBD1 matches at 10 bases. V was clipped by 5 bases and J by 2 bases; unmatched bases: 3. This CDR3 is 15 amino acids long. Germline V gives CDR1 SGHTA, CDR2 FQGNSA. Supplemented by reference TRBV7-2 and TRBJ1-5, the full variable domain reads GAGVSQSPSNKVTEKGKDVELRCDPISGHTALYWYRQSLGQGLEFLIYFQGNSAPDKSGLPSDRFSAERTGGSVSTLTIQRTQQEDSAVYLCASSTGTGGNQPQHFGDGTRLSIL.

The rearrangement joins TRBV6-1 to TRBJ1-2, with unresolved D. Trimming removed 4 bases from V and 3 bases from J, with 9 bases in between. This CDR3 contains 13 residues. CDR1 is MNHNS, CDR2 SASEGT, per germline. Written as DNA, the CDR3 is TGTGCCAGCAGTGTGGCAGATTACTATGGCTACACCTTC. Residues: CASSVADYYGYTF.

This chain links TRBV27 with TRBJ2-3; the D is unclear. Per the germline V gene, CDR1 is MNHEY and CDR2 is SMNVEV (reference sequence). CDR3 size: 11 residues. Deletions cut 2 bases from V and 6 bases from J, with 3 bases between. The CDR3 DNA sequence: TGTGCCAGCAGTTTAGAGGATACGCAGTATTTT. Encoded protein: CASSLEDTQYF.

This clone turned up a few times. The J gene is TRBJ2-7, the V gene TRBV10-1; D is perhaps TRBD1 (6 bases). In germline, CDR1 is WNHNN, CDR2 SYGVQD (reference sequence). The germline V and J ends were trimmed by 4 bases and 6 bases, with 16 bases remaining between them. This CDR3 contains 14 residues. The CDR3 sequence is CASSGTEPFCEQYF. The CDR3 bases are TGCGCCAGCAGTGGGACAGAACCCTTCTGCGAGCAGTACTTC.

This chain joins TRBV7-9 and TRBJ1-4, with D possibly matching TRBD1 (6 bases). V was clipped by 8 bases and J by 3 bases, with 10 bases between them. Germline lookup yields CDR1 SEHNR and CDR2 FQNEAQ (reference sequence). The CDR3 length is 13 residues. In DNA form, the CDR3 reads TGTGCCAGCGGAACAGGGTCTAATGAAAAACTGTTTTTT. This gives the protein CASGTGSNEKLFF.

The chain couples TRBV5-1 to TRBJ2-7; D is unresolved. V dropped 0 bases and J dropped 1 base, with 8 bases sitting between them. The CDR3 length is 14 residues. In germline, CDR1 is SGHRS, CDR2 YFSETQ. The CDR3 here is CASSLEQFSYEQYF. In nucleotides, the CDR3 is TGCGCCAGCAGCTTGGAACAGTTTTCCTACGAGCAGTACTTC.

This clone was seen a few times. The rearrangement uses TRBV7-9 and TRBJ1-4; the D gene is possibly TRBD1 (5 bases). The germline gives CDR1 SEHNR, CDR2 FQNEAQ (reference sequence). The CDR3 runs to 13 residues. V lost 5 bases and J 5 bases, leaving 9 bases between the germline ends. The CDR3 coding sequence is TGTGCCAGCAGCGCGGGGCAAAATGAAAAACTGTTTTTT. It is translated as CASSAGQNEKLFF.

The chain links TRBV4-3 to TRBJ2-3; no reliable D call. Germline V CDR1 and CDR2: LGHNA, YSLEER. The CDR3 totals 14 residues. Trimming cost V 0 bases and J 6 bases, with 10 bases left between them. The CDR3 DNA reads TGCGCCAGCAGCCAAGATCTCTTGTCGGATACGCAGTATTTT. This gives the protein CASSQDLLSDTQYF.

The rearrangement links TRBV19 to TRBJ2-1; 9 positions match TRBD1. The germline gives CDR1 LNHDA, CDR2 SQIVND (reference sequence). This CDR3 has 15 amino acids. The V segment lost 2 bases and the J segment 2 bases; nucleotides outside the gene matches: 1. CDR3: CASSIWTGAYNEQFF. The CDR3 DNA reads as TGTGCCAGTAGTATATGGACAGGGGCCTACAATGAGCAGTTCTTC. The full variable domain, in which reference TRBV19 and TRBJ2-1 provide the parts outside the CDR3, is DGGITQSPKYLFRKEGQNVTLSCEQNLNHDAMYWYRQDPGQGLRLIYYSQIVNDFQKGDIAEGYSVSREKKESFPLTVTSAQKNPTAFYLCASSIWTGAYNEQFFGPGTRLTVL.

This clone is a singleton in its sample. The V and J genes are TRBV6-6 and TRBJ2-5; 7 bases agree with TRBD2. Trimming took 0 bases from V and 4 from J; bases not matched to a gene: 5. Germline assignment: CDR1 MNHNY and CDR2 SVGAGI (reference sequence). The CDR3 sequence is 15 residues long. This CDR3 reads CASSYSGGGGETQYF. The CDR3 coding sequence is TGTGCCAGCAGTTACTCGGGGGGGGGAGGAGAGACCCAGTACTTC.

The chain's CDR3 is CASSRCGTGVLEKLFF. The CDR3 coding sequence is TGCGCCAGCAGCCGCTGCGGGACAGGGGTTTTGGAAAAACTGTTTTTT. The chain recombines TRBV4-1 with TRBJ1-4, with 10 bases fitting TRBD1. This CDR3 region has 16 residues. The trim removed 4 bases at V and 8 bases at J, leaving 10 bases unmatched. Germline CDR1 reads MGHRA; CDR2 reads YSYEKL.

The CDR3 region has the DNA TGCGCCAGCAGCGCGGGATCCGGACAAAGCACCGGGGAGCTGTTTTTT. Translating it yields CASSAGSGQSTGELFF. The V call is TRBV5-1, the J call TRBJ2-2; maybe TRBD2 (6 bases). This CDR3 is built from 16 residues. Trimming stripped 4 bases from V and 4 bases from J, with 17 bases between. Germline CDR1 is SGHRS and CDR2 is YFSETQ.

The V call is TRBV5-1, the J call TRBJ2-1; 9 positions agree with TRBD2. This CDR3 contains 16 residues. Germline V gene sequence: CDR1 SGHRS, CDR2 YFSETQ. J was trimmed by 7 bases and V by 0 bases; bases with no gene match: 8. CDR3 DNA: TGCGCCAGCAGCTTGGGGTCTAGCGGGGCAAGGAATGAGCAGTTCTTC. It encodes CASSLGSSGARNEQFF.

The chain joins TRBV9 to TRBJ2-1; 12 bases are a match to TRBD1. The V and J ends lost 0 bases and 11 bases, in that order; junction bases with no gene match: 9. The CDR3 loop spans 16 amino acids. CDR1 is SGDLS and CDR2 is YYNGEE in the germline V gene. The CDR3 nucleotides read TGTGCCAGCAGCGTAGAGGGGGGACAGGGGGCTAAGCAGCAGTTCTTC. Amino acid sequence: CASSVEGGQGAKQQFF.

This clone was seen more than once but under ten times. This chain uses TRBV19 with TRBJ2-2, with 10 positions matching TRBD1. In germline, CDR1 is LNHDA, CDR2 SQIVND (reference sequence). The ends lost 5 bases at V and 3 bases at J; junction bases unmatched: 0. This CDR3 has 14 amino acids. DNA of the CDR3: TGTGCCAGTAGTGGACAGGGGGACACCGGGGAGCTGTTTTTT. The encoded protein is CASSGQGDTGELFF. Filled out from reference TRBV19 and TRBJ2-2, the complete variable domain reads DGGITQSPKYLFRKEGQNVTLSCEQNLNHDAMYWYRQDPGQGLRLIYYSQIVNDFQKGDIAEGYSVSREKKESFPLTVTSAQKNPTAFYLCASSGQGDTGELFFGEGSRLTVL.

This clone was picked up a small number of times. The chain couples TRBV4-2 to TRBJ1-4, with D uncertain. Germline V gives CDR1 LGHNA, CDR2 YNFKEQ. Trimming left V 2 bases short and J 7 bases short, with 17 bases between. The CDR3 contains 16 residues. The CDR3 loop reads CASSQQLIRLSEKLFF. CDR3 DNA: TGTGCCAGCAGCCAACAACTTATCCGATTAAGTGAAAAACTGTTTTTT.